These 24 T cell receptor beta chains were all obtained from the same sample, sequenced in a study of beta chain features in type 1 diabetes. Regarding the study as a whole: Shorter TCRB CDR3s, moderately but significantly so, were found in Type 1 diabetes patients in all four CD4+ subsets.

These receptors have no identified antigens. Sequenced material consisted of expressed TCRB transcripts (all of the isolated RNA was reverse transcribed). TCRdb's table, derived via immunoSEQ multiplex PCR, lists solely in-frame clones and lacks some. The table lists over 55,000 clones, 52% of them singletons. Sequencing input: Tregs from blood. All receptors come from a woman between 40 and 50 years old with type 1 diabetes.

V usage is TRBV5-4 and J usage is TRBJ1-5, with a possible D match to TRBD1 (6 bases). The CDR3 contains 15 residues. Germline CDR1 and CDR2: SGHNT and YYREEE (reference sequence). Trimming took 3 bases from V and 0 from J, leaving 10 bases between them. The CDR3 here is CASSSWGLSNQPQHF. In nucleotides, the CDR3 is TGTGCCAGCAGCTCGTGGGGGCTTAGCAATCAGCCCCAGCATTTT.

This clone was detected only once. J is TRBJ2-5 and V is TRBV7-9; a weak D match, TRBD1 (6 bases). The germline V gene has CDR1 SEHNR and CDR2 FQNEAQ (reference sequence). Trimming left V 3 bases short and J 1 base short, with 18 bases between. The CDR3 has 17 residues. CDR3 DNA: TGTGCCAGCAGCTTTCGAAAGTCGACAGGTCTCCAAGAGACCCAGTACTTC. The encoded protein is CASSFRKSTGLQETQYF.

In nucleotides, the CDR3 is TGTGCCAGCAGAGGGACAGGGGGACTTGCAACTAATGAAAAACTGTTTTTT. Protein: CASRGTGGLATNEKLFF. J is TRBJ1-4 and V is TRBV2, with 11 bases fitting TRBD1. The CDR3 is made up of 17 amino acids. V was clipped by 6 bases and J by 0 bases; unmatched bases: 6. The germline CDR1 and CDR2 sequences are SNHLY and FYNNEI.

V gene TRBV18 combines with J gene TRBJ1-5, with TRBD1 identical over 7 bases. Germline CDR1 and CDR2: KGHSH and LQKENI. CDR3 length equals 14 residues. V trimming: 3 bases; J trimming: 8 bases; junction bases outside the gene matches: 7. The CDR3 nucleotides read TGTGCCAGCTCACCCGACAGGGCAGGAAAGCCCCAGCATTTT. Translating gives CASSPDRAGKPQHF.

The count of this clone is one. This chain connects TRBV29-1 to TRBJ2-3; weak D call: TRBD1 (6 bases). Trimming pared 3 bases from V and 5 bases from J, leaving 12 bases between. The CDR3 loop spans 13 amino acids. Germline V gives CDR1 SQVTM, CDR2 ANQGSEA. CDR3 in DNA: TGCAGCGTTGATTTCACAGGGATAGATACGCAGTATTTT. As protein: CSVDFTGIDTQYF.

In this sample, this clone turned up a few times. The J gene is TRBJ2-1, the V gene TRBV5-1; D perhaps matches TRBD2 (5 bases). V was shortened by 2 bases and J by 6 bases, with 9 bases between the two germline ends. The CDR3 covers 13 residues. CDR1 and CDR2 (germline): SGHRS, YFSETQ. CDR3 nucleotides: TGCGCCAGCAGCTTACGGGAAACCAATGAGCAGTTCTTC. This translates into CASSLRETNEQFF.

This clone was counted between two and nine times. CDR3 sequence (DNA): TGCGCCAGCAGGTCAGGGATCAACTATGGCTACACCTTC. It yields the protein CASRSGINYGYTF. The chain carries TRBV5-1 and TRBJ1-2; D is perhaps TRBD1 (5 bases). V shed 5 bases and J shed 2 bases, with 10 bases lying between them. The CDR3 runs 13 residues. CDR1 and CDR2 from the germline V gene are SGHRS and YFSETQ.

CDR3 sequence reads: CASSLNWAGGYTF. The CDR3 DNA reads TGTGCCAGCAGTTTGAACTGGGCGGGGGGCTACACCTTC. The rearrangement joins TRBV27 to TRBJ1-2; no firm D call. V gave up 3 bases and J gave up 8 bases, with 13 bases separating them. The CDR3 is 13 residues long. Germline V CDR1 and CDR2: MNHEY, SMNVEV (reference sequence).

This clone was recorded a few times. The chain combines TRBV6-5 with TRBJ1-4; TRBD1 aligns across 10 bases. This CDR3 region has 14 residues. Germline CDR1 is MNHEY and CDR2 is SVGAGI. Unmatched junction bases numbered 6, after V lost 9 bases and J lost 5 bases. CDR3 coding DNA: TGTGCCAGTGGTCTGGACAGGGGGAATGAAAAACTGTTTTTT. Amino acids: CASGLDRGNEKLFF.

The chain links TRBV7-2 to TRBJ1-2; D is unresolved. The germline CDR1 and CDR2 sequences are SGHTA and FQGNSA. The CDR3 spans 14 residues. The V gene lost 5 bases and the J gene lost 8 bases, with 18 bases spanning the gap. The CDR3 sequence is CASSHAGREGGYTF. CDR3 DNA sequence: TGTGCCAGCAGCCACGCCGGGAGGGAAGGGGGCTACACCTTC. Complete variable domain (other parts from reference TRBV7-2 and TRBJ1-2): GAGVSQSPSNKVTEKGKDVELRCDPISGHTALYWYRQSLGQGLEFLIYFQGNSAPDKSGLPSDRFSAERTGGSVSTLTIQRTQQEDSAVYLCASSHAGREGGYTFGSGTRLTVV.

This chain connects TRBV29-1 to TRBJ2-5; TRBD2 might be the D (5 bases). The ends were cut back, 0 bases at V and 5 bases at J, with 10 bases in the middle. Germline loops: CDR1 SQVTM, CDR2 ANQGSEA. The CDR3 covers 13 residues. CDR3 in DNA: TGCAGCGTTGAAGAGGAGCCGGGGGAGACCCAGTACTTC. Translated, it gives CSVEEEPGETQYF.

This clone was observed a few times. The chain carries TRBV14 and TRBJ1-1, with no clear D. The CDR3 is 15 amino acids. The germline gives CDR1 SGHDN, CDR2 FVKESK. The V end was cut by 1 base, the J end by 0 bases, with 9 bases between. The CDR3 loop is CASSQGRVMNTEAFF. The CDR3 DNA reads as TGTGCCAGCAGCCAAGGGAGGGTTATGAACACTGAAGCTTTCTTT.

As for this clone: A clone one base away is much larger, so this may be a read error. V is TRBV5-4 and J is TRBJ1-2, with 8 bases fitting TRBD1. The CDR3 has 13 amino acids. V gave up 4 bases and J gave up 5 bases; unmatched junction bases: 4. Germline assignment: CDR1 SGHNT and CDR2 YYREEE (reference sequence). CDR3 DNA: TGTGCCAGCAGCCCCGGGACAGGATATGGCTACACCTTC. Its translation: CASSPGTGYGYTF.

The rearrangement joins TRBV2 to TRBJ2-7; TRBD1 matches 7 bases. V shed 6 bases, J shed 2 bases, and the junction held 1 base outside the gene matches. The CDR3 has 12 residues. Germline V lookup: CDR1 SNHLY, CDR2 FYNNEI. This CDR3 reads CASRGQTYEQYF. The CDR3 DNA reads TGTGCCAGCAGGGGACAGACCTACGAGCAGTACTTC. Combining the CDR3 with reference TRBV2 and TRBJ2-7 gives the whole variable domain EPEVTQTPSHQVTQMGQEVILRCVPISNHLYFYWYRQILGQKVEFLVSFYNNEISEKSEIFDDQFSVERPDGSNFTLKIRSTKLEDSAMYFCASRGQTYEQYFGPGTRLTVT.

The chain uses TRBV28 and TRBJ2-2; the match to TRBD1 covers 7 bases. The germline CDR1 and CDR2 sequences are MDHEN and SYDVKM. The CDR3 has 15 amino acids. The V segment lost 3 bases and the J segment 0 bases; nucleotides outside the gene matches: 1. The CDR3 DNA is TGTGCCAGCAGTTTTACAGGGGCGAACACCGGGGAGCTGTTTTTT. Its translation is CASSFTGANTGELFF.

For the CDR3, the DNA is TGTGCCAGCAGCGCGACAGGTTTGGAGCAGTACTTC. Translated, it gives CASSATGLEQYF. The chain couples TRBV7-2 to TRBJ2-7; a possible D gene is TRBD1 (6 bases). The CDR3 totals 12 residues. V was shortened by 5 bases and J by 7 bases, with 12 bases between the two germline ends. Germline V gives CDR1 SGHTA, CDR2 FQGNSA.

The sample holds one count of this clone. The genes are TRBV7-9 and TRBJ2-7; 13 bases are a match to TRBD2. Unmatched junction bases numbered 9, after V lost 5 bases and J lost 5 bases. The CDR3 covers 16 residues. Germline loops: CDR1 SEHNR, CDR2 FQNEAQ (reference sequence). The CDR3: CASSLGLAGAYNEQYF. The CDR3 DNA sequence: TGTGCCAGCAGCCTAGGACTAGCGGGGGCCTATAACGAGCAGTACTTC.

This chain uses TRBV18 with TRBJ2-7, with D possibly TRBD2 on 5 matching bases. The CDR3 runs 15 residues. Germline V CDR1 and CDR2: KGHSH, LQKENI. The V end was cut by 3 bases, the J end by 2 bases, with 14 bases between. DNA for the CDR3: TGTGCCAGCTCACCTCGCCCGGACTTCACCTACGAGCAGTACTTC. This codes for CASSPRPDFTYEQYF.

The V gene is TRBV5-1, the J gene TRBJ2-3; no clear D. The CDR3 has 16 residues. Germline V lookup: CDR1 SGHRS, CDR2 YFSETQ. Trimming pared 0 bases from V and 1 base from J, leaving 12 bases between. CDR3 DNA: TGCGCCAGCAGCTTGGCCTATTCTGAGGGCACAGATACGCAGTATTTT. Translation: CASSLAYSEGTDTQYF.

The chain uses TRBV2 and TRBJ2-1; 10 positions agree with TRBD1. The CDR3 contains 14 residues. Germline V gene sequence: CDR1 SNHLY, CDR2 FYNNEI. After removal of 6 bases from V and 3 bases from J, the junction contained 2 bases not matched to a gene. This CDR3 is CASRGQGFYNEQFF. The CDR3 DNA reads TGTGCCAGCAGGGGACAGGGGTTCTACAATGAGCAGTTCTTC.

The chain combines TRBV2 with TRBJ1-5; maybe TRBD1 (6 bases). Trimming pared 6 bases from V and 5 bases from J, leaving 11 bases between. This CDR3 spans 13 amino acids. Germline V CDR1 and CDR2: SNHLY, FYNNEI. The CDR3 sequence is CASRVQGDQPQHF. CDR3 coding DNA: TGTGCCAGCAGGGTACAGGGCGATCAGCCCCAGCATTTT.

Only a few counts were recorded for this clone. The chain couples TRBV4-3 to TRBJ1-2, with TRBD1 as a possible D gene (5 bases). Deletions cut 0 bases from V and 5 bases from J, with 13 bases between. CDR1 is LGHNA and CDR2 is YSLEER in the germline V gene. This CDR3 is 15 amino acids long. The CDR3 protein is CASSQDSGRVYGYTF. The CDR3 nucleotides are TGCGCCAGCAGCCAAGATAGTGGCAGGGTTTATGGCTACACCTTC.

This clone was seen a few times. The rearrangement joins TRBV19 to TRBJ1-1; tentative D call: TRBD1 (5 bases). There are 17 residues in the CDR3. V lost 1 base, J lost 1 base, and 16 bases lay in between. The germline gives CDR1 LNHDA, CDR2 SQIVND (reference sequence). The CDR3 here is CASSIAGGDHPNTEAFF. In nucleotides, the CDR3 is TGTGCCAGTAGTATAGCGGGAGGGGACCACCCGAACACTGAAGCTTTCTTT.

This clone came up once. V gene TRBV7-9 combines with J gene TRBJ2-7, with D maybe TRBD2 (6 bases). This CDR3 has 14 residues. Trimming took 1 base from V and 3 from J, leaving 10 bases between them. CDR1 is SEHNR and CDR2 is FQNEAQ in the germline V gene (reference sequence). The CDR3: CASSLGGVGYEQYF. CDR3 coding DNA: TGTGCCAGCAGCTTAGGGGGGGTTGGCTACGAGCAGTACTTC.